This T cell receptor (beta chain) is from a study of T cells in Graves' hyperthyroidism and ophthalmopathy. Any patient presenting with uncontrolled infection, other autoimmune disease, pregnancy or lactation was left out. Using RNA transcripts as the source, TCR beta CDR3 regions were amplified. A first-round RT-PCR of the TCR CDR3 used the HTBI primer set. A single record per CDR3 protein comes from TCRdb applying MiXCR to the multiplex PCR reads. The sample lists about 690,000 distinct CDR3 sequences, 15% to 20% occurring once. This clonotype was recorded a few times. This receptor was taken from a man aged 50 to 59 with Graves' hyperthyroidism. The source material was blood.

For the CDR3, the DNA is TGTGCCAGTAGTAGCTCGGGAAGCGGTAATTCACCCCTCCACTTT. Translating gives CASSSSGSGNSPLHF. The V gene is TRBV19, the J gene TRBJ1-6, with D hard to call. This CDR3 spans 15 amino acids. V was clipped by 4 bases and J by 6 bases, with 13 bases between them. From germline, CDR1 is LNHDA and CDR2 SQIVND (reference sequence). Together with reference TRBV19 and TRBJ1-6, the CDR3 gives the full variable domain: DGGITQSPKYLFRKEGQNVTLSCEQNLNHDAMYWYRQDPGQGLRLIYYSQIVNDFQKGDIAEGYSVSREKKESFPLTVTSAQKNPTAFYLCASSSSGSGNSPLHFGNGTRLTVT.